One T cell receptor beta chain is described in this entry. As yet, its antigen is unknown. Per the germline V gene, CDR1 is SNHLY and CDR2 is FYNNEI. The CDR3 runs 22 residues. Germline trimming cut 10 bases from V and 2 bases from J; bases unmatched to any gene: 31. The data are from a study of vaccination and CD4 T cells after COVID-19. On the study more broadly: The study drew post-COVID samples a median around 100 days after diagnosis (range 35 to 161).

The treatment here: roughly 11-day PBMC culture with coronavirus spike peptide pools or control peptides (ViraFEST assay). Under the ViraFEST approach, antigen-specific T cells were expanded with peptide pools and TCRs subsequently sequenced. Peptide pools at around 9.6 ug/ml stimulated two million PBMCs per well with approximately 9.3 IU/ml IL-2. Sequencing of the DNA from cultured CD4+ T cells was carried out with the Oncomine TCR Beta short-read assay. DNA came from CD4+ T cells after culture. One entry per CDR3 protein results from TCRdb running MiXCR on the PCR reads. The table records around 13,000 distinct CDR3 sequences, 35% of them present only once.

Source material: CD4+ T cells from blood, cultured in vitro. This receptor was taken from a human donor who had recovered from COVID-19. This chain links TRBV2 with TRBJ2-5; 10 bases agree with TRBD2. The CDR3 nucleotides are TGTGCCACCAGGGGCCCTACACAGCTAGGGACTAGCGAAGTACAGGAACAAGAGACCCAGTACTTC. Translating gives CATRGPTQLGTSEVQEQETQYF.